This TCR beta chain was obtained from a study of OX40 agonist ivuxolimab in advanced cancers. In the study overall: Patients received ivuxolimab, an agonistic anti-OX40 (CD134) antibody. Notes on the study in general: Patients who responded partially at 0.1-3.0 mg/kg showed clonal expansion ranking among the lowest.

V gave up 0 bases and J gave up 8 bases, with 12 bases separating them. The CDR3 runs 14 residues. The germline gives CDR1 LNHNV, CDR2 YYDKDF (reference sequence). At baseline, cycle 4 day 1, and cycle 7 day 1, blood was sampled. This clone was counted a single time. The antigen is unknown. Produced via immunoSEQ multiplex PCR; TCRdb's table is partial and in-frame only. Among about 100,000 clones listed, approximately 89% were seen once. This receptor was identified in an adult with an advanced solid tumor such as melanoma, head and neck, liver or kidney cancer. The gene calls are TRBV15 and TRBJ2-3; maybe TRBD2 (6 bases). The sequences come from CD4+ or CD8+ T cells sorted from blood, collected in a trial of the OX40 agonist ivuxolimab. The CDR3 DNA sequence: TGTGCCACCAGCAGAGATGGTAGCGGCCGTACGCAGTATTTT. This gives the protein CATSRDGSGRTQYF. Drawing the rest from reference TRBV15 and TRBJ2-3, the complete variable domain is DAMVIQNPRYQVTQFGKPVTLSCSQTLNHNVMYWYQQKSSQAPKLLFHYYDKDFNNEADTPDNFQSRRPNTSFCFLDIRSPGLGDTAMYLCATSRDGSGRTQYFGPGTRLTVL.